These T cell receptor beta chains were read from a single sample in a study of OX40 agonist ivuxolimab in advanced cancers. TCRdb keeps only in-frame clones here, not all; method: immunoSEQ multiplex PCR. This sample has 20,000 to 30,000 clones; 75% to 85% occur once, and the top ten carry under 9.5%. The starting material was CD4+ or CD8+ T cells sorted from blood, obtained in a trial of the OX40 agonist ivuxolimab. These receptors were obtained from an adult with an advanced solid tumor such as melanoma, head and neck, liver or kidney cancer. CDR3s include the opening cysteine and the closing phenylalanine or tryptophan. D genes are given only for firm matches. Expanded clones are given a class, and other clones once, few, many or no size at all.

j_call clone_size d_call v_call cdr3_nt cdr3_aa
TRBJ1-5 NA NA TRBV5-5 TGTGCCAGCAGCCCGGGGTGGGGGAATCAGCCCCAGCATTTT CASSPGWGNQPQHF
TRBJ1-1 NA NA TRBV5-6 TGTGCCAGCAGCTCTCCGGAGAACACTGAAGCTTTCTTT CASSSPENTEAFF
TRBJ1-3 NA NA TRBV9 TGTGCCAGCAGCGTAGGGGTACCAGGAAACACCATATATTTT CASSVGVPGNTIYF
TRBJ2-5 NA TRBD2 TRBV9 TGTGCCAGCAGCACCGCCGGGGGGTGGACCCAGTACTTC CASSTAGGWTQYF
TRBJ2-5 NA NA TRBV27 TGTGCCAGCAGTTGGGGGTCGCAAGAGACCCAGTACTTC CASSWGSQETQYF
TRBJ2-2 few NA TRBV10-3 TGTGCCCCCCGGGACACAAACACCGGGGAGCTGTTTTTT CAPRDTNTGELFF
TRBJ2-7 once NA TRBV5-4 TGTGCCAGCAGCTTGGCACAGGGAAACGACGAGCAGTACTTC CASSLAQGNDEQYF
TRBJ2-7 NA NA TRBV4-3 TGCGCCAGCAGCCAAGGTACAGGGAGGTACGAGCAGTACTTC CASSQGTGRYEQYF
TRBJ2-1 NA NA TRBV9 TGTGCCAGCAGCCCCGGGGTAGGCGAGCAGTTCTTC CASSPGVGEQFF
TRBJ1-2 NA TRBD1 TRBV4-3 TGCGCCAGCAGCCAAGATGGGACAGGCGGGTATGATGGCTACACCTTC CASSQDGTGGYDGYTF
TRBJ1-1 NA NA TRBV18 TGTGCCAGCTCCCCGGTGGGGCAGGGAAGGATGAACACTGAAGCTTTCTTT CASSPVGQGRMNTEAFF
TRBJ1-1 NA TRBD1 TRBV7-9 TGTGCCAGCAGCTTAGCCTGGACAGGACAACCCCTTGAAGCTTTCTTT CASSLAWTGQPLEAFF
TRBJ1-4 NA NA TRBV9 TGTGCCAGCAGCGTAGGGGGTGGAGAGACTGAAAAACTGTTTTTT CASSVGGGETEKLFF
TRBJ2-1 NA TRBD2 TRBV27 TGTGCCAGCTCTAGCGGGGGGAGTAAGAATGAGCAGTTCTTC CASSSGGSKNEQFF
TRBJ1-4 NA NA TRBV27 TGTGCCAGCAGCCCTCACGGACCCGAGCGGGGCGAAAAACTGTTTTTT CASSPHGPERGEKLFF
TRBJ1-3 NA NA TRBV19 TGTGCCAGTAGTATCTCGGCATGGAGGGGAAACACCATATATTTT CASSISAWRGNTIYF
TRBJ1-2 NA NA TRBV9 TGTGCCAGCAGCGGGGCAGGCCCCCATGGCTACACCTTC CASSGAGPHGYTF
TRBJ2-1 NA NA TRBV19 TGTGCCAGTAGTGCCACTGTAGGAATCTCCTACAATGAGCAGTTCTTC CASSATVGISYNEQFF
TRBJ1-2 large NA TRBV7-9 TGTGCCAGCAGCTTAGCATCGTTGGCAGGGAACTATGGCTACACCTTC CASSLASLAGNYGYTF
TRBJ1-2 NA TRBD1 TRBV5-5 TGTGCCAGCAGACCCGACGGACAGGGGTTGCACTATGGCTACACCTTC CASRPDGQGLHYGYTF
TRBJ2-1 NA NA TRBV5-1 TGCGCCAGCAGCTTGGCCTTCGGGGCACTAAGCTCCTACAATGAGCAGTTCTTC CASSLAFGALSSYNEQFF
TRBJ2-1 NA NA TRBV7-9 TGTGCCAGCCGGGACATGGACTTATACAATGAGCAGTTCTTC CASRDMDLYNEQFF
TRBJ1-6 once NA TRBV11-1 TGTGCCAGCAGCCCAAATGGCCTCAATAATTCACCCCTCCACTTT CASSPNGLNNSPLHF
TRBJ1-6 NA TRBD1 TRBV5-1 TGCGCCAGCAGGTTTGCAGGGACAGGGAATTCACCCCTCCACTTT CASRFAGTGNSPLHF
TRBJ2-1 once TRBD1 TRBV12-5 TGTGCTAGTGGTTTGGAGGCCAGGGGGTCAGGATCCTACAATGAGCAGTTCTTC CASGLEARGSGSYNEQFF
TRBJ1-6 NA NA TRBV27 TGTGCCAGCAGCTCCGGACGGCACTATAATTCACCCCTCCACTTT CASSSGRHYNSPLHF
TRBJ2-7 NA NA TRBV7-9 TGTGCCAGCAGCTTAGGAGAGGGACACAACTACGAGCAGTACTTC CASSLGEGHNYEQYF
TRBJ2-7 NA NA TRBV5-1 TGCGCCAGCAGCTTGGAAGGGGACTACGAGCAGTACTTC CASSLEGDYEQYF
TRBJ2-3 NA NA TRBV2 TGTGCCAGCAGCGCCGATCTCGATACGCAGTATTTT CASSADLDTQYF
TRBJ2-7 few TRBD2 TRBV11-3 TGTGCCAGCAGCTTAGAGACCTCTCTAGCGGGGGATAACTACGAGCAGTACTTC CASSLETSLAGDNYEQYF
TRBJ2-2 NA NA TRBV19 TGTGCCAGTAGTATGGTTGGGGACACCGGGGAGCTGTTTTTT CASSMVGDTGELFF
TRBJ1-4 NA NA TRBV9 TGTGCCAGCAGCGGTGGGGCCGAAAGGGAAAAACTGTTTTTT CASSGGAEREKLFF
TRBJ2-2 few NA TRBV10-2 TGCGCCAGCAGTGACCCGACCCTGACAAGGAACACCGGGGAGCTGTTTTTT CASSDPTLTRNTGELFF